The rows below give T cell receptor beta chains drawn from one sample of a study of blood T cell repertoires in COVID-19. Sequenced by immunoSEQ multiplex PCR; TCRdb stores in-frame clones only, minus some. The sample records some 150,000 clones, roughly nine tenths being singletons. The sequencing sample was made of PBMCs or T cells enriched from blood (not recorded which). These receptor sequences come from a human donor with acute COVID-19. The donor label of this sample is uncertain. Each CDR3 is given without its conserved first and last residue.

j_call,v_call,cdr3_aa
TRBJ2-2,TRBV7-8,ASSLHLRTSGGDTGELF
TRBJ2-7,TRBV4-1,ASSQDLPGQPLGEQY
TRBJ2-1,TRBV6-5,ASGSGGLYNEQF
TRBJ2-7,TRBV11-2,ASSQIPNKNRVLAYEQY
TRBJ1-6,TRBV6-5,ASSYGHSYNSPLH
TRBJ2-5,TRBV5-5,ASSWVLAGAGETQY
TRBJ2-1,TRBV7-2,ASTRPGQGANEQF
TRBJ1-2,TRBV5-4,ASSYYGQTYGYT
TRBJ1-2,TRBV6-5,ASSYSYRHYGYT
TRBJ1-3,TRBV9,ASSVAPGGGAMGNTIY
TRBJ2-7,TRBV4-1,ASSQVLQGPYSYEQY
TRBJ2-5,TRBV6-5,ASIGGQRGTQY
TRBJ2-5,TRBV5-6,ASSSSGGRGYQETQY
TRBJ1-5,TRBV7-2,ASSIYPGQGGQPQH
TRBJ1-6,TRBV27,ASGGETDSDNSPLH
TRBJ2-2,TRBV2,ASSSANTGELF
TRBJ1-2,TRBV5-1,ASSTYSGSLDGYT
TRBJ1-2,TRBV2,ASSATGTANGYT
TRBJ1-1,TRBV19,ASFALGQGRGIKNTEAF
TRBJ1-2,TRBV5-8,ASSLGTAVNYGYT
TRBJ2-2,TRBV4-1,ASSQDSAVGSLDTGELF
TRBJ2-1,TRBV20-1,SASRASGPIEQF
TRBJ1-1,TRBV19,ASSVWVGGDEAF
TRBJ2-1,TRBV27,ASSFLNEQF
TRBJ2-1,TRBV12-3/TRBV12-4,ASSRTGGEQF
TRBJ2-3,TRBV11-2,ASSFGSRTSTGTQY
TRBJ2-7,TRBV10-3,AISAQGYEQY
TRBJ2-3,TRBV6-2/TRBV6-3,ASSATGASTDTQY
TRBJ2-7,TRBV3-1/TRBV3-2,ASSQDGDRGLY
TRBJ2-5,TRBV5-1,ASSLGTAQETQY
TRBJ2-2,TRBV18,ASSPLFRVGTGELF
TRBJ1-5,TRBV2,ASSEIQIYSNQPQH
TRBJ2-3,TRBV15,ATSRDQPGGFVTDTQY
TRBJ2-3,TRBV9,ASSAGDYTDTQY
TRBJ1-3,TRBV3-1/TRBV3-2,ASASGPSGNTIY
TRBJ2-2,TRBV27,ASSLVAPPGELF
TRBJ2-1,TRBV18,ASSPLTSGGSNEQF
TRBJ2-6,TRBV2,ASGLTGGGSGANVLT
TRBJ2-2,TRBV5-4,ASSVGAGSGELF
TRBJ2-7,TRBV11-2,ASSLIGREFVEQY
TRBJ2-3,TRBV5-4,ASSLSDSTDTQY
TRBJ2-3,TRBV18,ASSPGIAGGSTDTQY
TRBJ1-4,TRBV5-1,ASSLSRGDNEKLF
TRBJ2-7,TRBV15,ATSRAGGFYEQY
TRBJ2-1,TRBV9,ASSVGTGLGNEQF
TRBJ2-7,TRBV5-8,ASSFYRDPYEQY